This T cell receptor (beta chain) comes out of a study of CD4+ T cells in melanoma. Assay used: immunoSEQ multiplex PCR; TCRdb lists only in-frame clones, some missing. The sample carries about 9,600 clones, nearly 80% recorded once. The CDR3 totals 13 residues. Germline CDR1 reads KGHDR; CDR2 reads SFDVKD. Trimming pared 4 bases from V and 0 bases from J, leaving 4 bases between. This chain links TRBV24-1 with TRBJ2-3; D ambiguous. This receptor was obtained from a human donor with melanoma. Sequenced material: cells from a culture (not recorded whether cultured in vitro). The DNA of the CDR3 is TGTGCCACCAGTGAAGCTAGCACAGATACGCAGTATTTT. Its translation is CATSEASTDTQYF.